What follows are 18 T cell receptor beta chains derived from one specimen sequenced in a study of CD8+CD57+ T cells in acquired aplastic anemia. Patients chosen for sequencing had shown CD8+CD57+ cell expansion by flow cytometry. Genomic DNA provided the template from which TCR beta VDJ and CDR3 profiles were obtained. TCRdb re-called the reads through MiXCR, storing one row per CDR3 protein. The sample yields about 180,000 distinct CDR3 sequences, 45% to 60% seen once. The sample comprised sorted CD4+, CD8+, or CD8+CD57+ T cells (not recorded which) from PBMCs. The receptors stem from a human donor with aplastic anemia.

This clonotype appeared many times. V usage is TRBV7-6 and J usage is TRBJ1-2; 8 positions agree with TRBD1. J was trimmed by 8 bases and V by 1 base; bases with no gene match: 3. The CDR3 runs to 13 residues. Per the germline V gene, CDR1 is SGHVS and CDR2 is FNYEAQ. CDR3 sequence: CASSLGTGNGYTF. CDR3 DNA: TGTGCCAGCAGCTTAGGGACAGGGAACGGCTACACCTTC.

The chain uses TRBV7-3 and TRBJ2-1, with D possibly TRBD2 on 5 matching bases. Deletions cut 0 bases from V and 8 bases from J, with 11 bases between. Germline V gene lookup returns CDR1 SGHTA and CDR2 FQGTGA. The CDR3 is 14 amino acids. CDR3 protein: CASSLTSGNYEQFF. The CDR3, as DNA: TGTGCCAGCAGCTTAACGTCGGGGAACTATGAGCAGTTCTTC.

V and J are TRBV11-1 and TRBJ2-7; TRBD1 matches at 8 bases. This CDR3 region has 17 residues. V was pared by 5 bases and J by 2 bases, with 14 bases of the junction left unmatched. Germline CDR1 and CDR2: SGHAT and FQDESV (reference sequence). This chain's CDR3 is CASSPKLQGQVPYEQYF. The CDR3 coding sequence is TGTGCCAGCAGCCCCAAGCTCCAGGGACAGGTCCCCTACGAGCAGTACTTC. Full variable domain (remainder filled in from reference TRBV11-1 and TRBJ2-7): EAEVAQSPRYKITEKSQAVAFWCDPISGHATLYWYRQILGQGPELLVQFQDESVVDDSQLPKDRFSAERLKGVDSTLKIQPAELGDSAMYLCASSPKLQGQVPYEQYFGPGTRLTVT.

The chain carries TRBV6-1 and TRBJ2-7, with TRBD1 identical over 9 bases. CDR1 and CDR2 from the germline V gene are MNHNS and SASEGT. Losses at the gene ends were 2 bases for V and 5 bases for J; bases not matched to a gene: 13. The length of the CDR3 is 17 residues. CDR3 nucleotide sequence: TGTGCCAGCAGTGAATCGTGGGGGACAGGGTATGGCGACGAGCAGTACTTC. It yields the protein CASSESWGTGYGDEQYF.

CDR3 nucleotide sequence: TGTGCCAGCTCGAGGGTCGGACAAAACACTAACTATGGCTACACCTTC. Protein sequence: CASSRVGQNTNYGYTF. The chain combines TRBV6-1 with TRBJ1-2; tentatively, D is TRBD1 (5 bases). The CDR3 is 16 amino acids. V gave up 8 bases and J gave up 0 bases, with 19 bases separating them. CDR1 and CDR2 (germline): MNHNS, SASEGT.

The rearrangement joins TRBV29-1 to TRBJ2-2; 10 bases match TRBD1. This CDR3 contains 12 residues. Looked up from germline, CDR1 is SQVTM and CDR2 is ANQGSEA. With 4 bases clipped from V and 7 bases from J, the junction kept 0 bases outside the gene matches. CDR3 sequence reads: CSVGTGGGELFF. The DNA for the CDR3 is TGCAGCGTTGGGACAGGGGGCGGGGAGCTGTTTTTT.

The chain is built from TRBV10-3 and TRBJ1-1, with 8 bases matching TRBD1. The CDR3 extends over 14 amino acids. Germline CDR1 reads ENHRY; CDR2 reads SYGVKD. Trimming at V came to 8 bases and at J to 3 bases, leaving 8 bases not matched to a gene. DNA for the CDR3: TGTGCCATCCGTCGACAGGGGCGCGACACTGAAGCTTTCTTT. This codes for CAIRRQGRDTEAFF.

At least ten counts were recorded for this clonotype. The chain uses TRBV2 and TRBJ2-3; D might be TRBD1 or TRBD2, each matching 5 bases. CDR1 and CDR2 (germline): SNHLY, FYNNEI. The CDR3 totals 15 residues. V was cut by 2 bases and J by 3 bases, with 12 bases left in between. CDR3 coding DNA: TGTGCCAGCAGTGAACCGGGACCAAAAACAGATACGCAGTATTTT. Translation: CASSEPGPKTDTQYF.

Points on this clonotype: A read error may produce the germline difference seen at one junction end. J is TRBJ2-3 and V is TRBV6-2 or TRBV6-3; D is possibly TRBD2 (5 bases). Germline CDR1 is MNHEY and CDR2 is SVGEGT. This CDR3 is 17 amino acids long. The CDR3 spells CASSYSTEESSTDTQYF. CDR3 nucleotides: TGTGCCAGCAGTTACAGCACAGAGGAGTCTAGCACAGATACACAGTATTTT.

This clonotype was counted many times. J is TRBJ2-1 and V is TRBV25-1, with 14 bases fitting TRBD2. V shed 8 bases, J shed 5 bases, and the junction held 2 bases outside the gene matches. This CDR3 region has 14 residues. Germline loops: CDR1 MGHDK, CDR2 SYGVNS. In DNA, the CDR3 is TGTGCCAGCCGGACTAGCGGGGGGAACAATGAGCAGTTCTTC. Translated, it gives CASRTSGGNNEQFF.

The CDR3 protein is CASSQSIGGGTEAFF. CDR3 nucleotides: TGTGCCAGCAGCCAATCGATCGGGGGCGGCACTGAAGCTTTCTTT. This chain links TRBV16 with TRBJ1-1; TRBD1 is a possible D gene (6 bases). Trimming took off 0 bases at V and 4 bases at J, with 12 bases between the two ends. The CDR3 is 15 residues long. Germline V gene sequence: CDR1 KGHSY, CDR2 FQNENV.

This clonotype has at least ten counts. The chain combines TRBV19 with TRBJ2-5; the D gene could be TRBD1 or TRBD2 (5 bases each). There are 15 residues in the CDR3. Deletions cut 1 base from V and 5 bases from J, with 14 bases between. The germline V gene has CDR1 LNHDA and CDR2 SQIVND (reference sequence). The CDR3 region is CASSIGDGSKETQYF. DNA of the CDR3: TGTGCCAGTAGTATAGGGGACGGTTCCAAGGAGACCCAGTACTTC.

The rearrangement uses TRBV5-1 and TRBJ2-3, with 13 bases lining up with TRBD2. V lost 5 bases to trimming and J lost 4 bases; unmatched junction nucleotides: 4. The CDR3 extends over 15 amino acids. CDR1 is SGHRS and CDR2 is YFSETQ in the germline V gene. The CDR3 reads CASRTSGGRSDTQYF. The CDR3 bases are TGCGCCAGCAGGACTAGCGGGGGGCGGTCAGATACGCAGTATTTT.

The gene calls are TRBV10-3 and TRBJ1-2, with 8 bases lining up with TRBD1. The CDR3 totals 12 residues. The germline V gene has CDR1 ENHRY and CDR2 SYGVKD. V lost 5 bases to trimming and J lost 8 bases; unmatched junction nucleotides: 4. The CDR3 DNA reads TGTGCCATCAGTTCAGGGGGCCACGGCTACACCTTC. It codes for CAISSGGHGYTF.

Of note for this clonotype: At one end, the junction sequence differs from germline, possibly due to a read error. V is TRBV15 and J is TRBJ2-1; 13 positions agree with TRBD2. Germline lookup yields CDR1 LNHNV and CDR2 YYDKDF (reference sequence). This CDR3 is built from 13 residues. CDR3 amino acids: CASSPSLAGGRFF. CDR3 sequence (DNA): TGTGCCAGCAGCCCCTCACTAGCGGGGGGGCGTTTCTTC.

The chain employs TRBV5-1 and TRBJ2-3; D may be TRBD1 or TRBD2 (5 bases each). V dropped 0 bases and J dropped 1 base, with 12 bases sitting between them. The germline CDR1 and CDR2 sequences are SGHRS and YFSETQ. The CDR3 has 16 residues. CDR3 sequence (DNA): TGCGCCAGCAGCTTGGTCGCAGGGACGGGCACAGATACGCAGTATTTT. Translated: CASSLVAGTGTDTQYF.

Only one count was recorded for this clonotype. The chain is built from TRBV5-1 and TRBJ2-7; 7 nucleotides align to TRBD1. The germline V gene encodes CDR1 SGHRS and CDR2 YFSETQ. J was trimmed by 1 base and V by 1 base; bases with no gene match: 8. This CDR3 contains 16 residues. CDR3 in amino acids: CASSLRFDRVSYEQYF. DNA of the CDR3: TGCGCCAGCAGCTTGAGGTTCGACAGGGTGTCCTACGAGCAGTACTTC.

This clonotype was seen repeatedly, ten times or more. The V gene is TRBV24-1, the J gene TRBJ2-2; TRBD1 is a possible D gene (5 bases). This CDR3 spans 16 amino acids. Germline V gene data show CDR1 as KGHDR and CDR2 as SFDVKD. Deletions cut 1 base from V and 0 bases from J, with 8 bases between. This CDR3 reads CATSDLGDTNTGELFF. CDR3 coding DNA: TGTGCCACCAGTGATTTAGGGGATACGAACACCGGGGAGCTGTTTTTT.